This T cell receptor beta chain is from a study of CD8+CD57+ T cells in acquired aplastic anemia. V shed 3 bases, J shed 5 bases, and the junction held 10 bases outside the gene matches. Germline V gene sequence: CDR1 SGHAT, CDR2 FQDESV (reference sequence). This CDR3 is built from 16 residues. The sequenced patients had an expansion of CD8+CD57+ cells seen by flow cytometry. TCR beta VDJ and CDR3 were profiled, and genomic DNA was the template. Each CDR3 protein gets one entry after TCRdb re-called the reads with MiXCR. Among some 140,000 distinct CDR3 sequences listed, approximately 52% were seen once.

V gene TRBV11-1 combines with J gene TRBJ2-3, with TRBD1 matching over 8 bases. This clonotype was sampled from a human donor with aplastic anemia. The sequencing input was sorted CD4+, CD8+, or CD8+CD57+ T cells (not recorded which) from PBMCs. The CDR3 loop reads CASSLGRTGPGDTQYF. The CDR3, as DNA: TGTGCCAGCAGCTTGGGACGGACAGGGCCGGGAGATACGCAGTATTTT.